This T cell receptor beta chain was documented in a study of regulatory T cells in long-lasting Graves disease. This clonotype was seen only a few times. An end of the junction differs from the germline gene, which may be a read error. Time point reported: persistent/refractory GD, antithyroid drugs over 5 years with positive TRAb. PBMCs provided the RNA from which the TCR library was made. Construction of TCR beta libraries relied on iRepertoire HTBI primers and on Arm-PCR targeting CDR3 regions. TCRdb processed the multiplex PCR reads anew with MiXCR; each CDR3 protein has one entry. Counted here are hundreds of thousands of distinct CDR3 sequences, around 20% occurring once; the ten biggest clones make up 6.5% to 8%. The CDR3 extends over 12 amino acids. The germline V gene encodes CDR1 MNHNS and CDR2 SASEGT.

V is TRBV6-1 and J is TRBJ2-2, with D unresolved. The sequences come from peripheral blood mononuclear cells (PBMCs), collected when the disease was refractory, from a patient treated with antithyroid drugs. The sequence came from a female donor with Graves disease. In nucleotides, the CDR3 is TGTGCCAGCAGCCTAAGCACCCGGGAGCTGTTTTTT. Residues: CASSLSTRELFF.